The clone carrying this TCR beta chain has just a few counts. These data originate in a study of Graves' ophthalmopathy and Graves' hyperthyroidism. Pregnant or lactating patients and those with other autoimmune diseases or uncontrolled infections were excluded. Physicians reached a diagnosis by relying on clinical symptoms, serum thyroxine, TRAb, thyroid ultrasound and orbital computed tomography. Isolation of PBMCs was performed using around 9.5 ml of fresh peripheral blood. For repertoire sequencing, the TCR beta CDR3 regions were amplified from RNA transcripts. RT-PCR with HTBI primers came first, then second-round multiplex PCR. TCRdb ran MiXCR on the multiplex PCR reads and lists one entry per CDR3 protein. The sample has approximately 210,000 distinct CDR3 sequences, over 25% seen once. Deletions cut 0 bases from V and 6 bases from J, with 15 bases between. The germline gives CDR1 SEHNR, CDR2 FQNEAQ (reference sequence). The CDR3 has 15 residues.

The rearrangement links TRBV7-9 to TRBJ2-7; the D gene is possibly TRBD2 (5 bases). Sequencing was carried out using peripheral blood. This clonotype was sampled from a man between 45 and 60 years old with Graves' ophthalmopathy. The CDR3: CASSLALGIEGEQYF. The CDR3 DNA follows: TGTGCCAGCAGCTTAGCGCTGGGGATAGAGGGCGAGCAGTACTTC.